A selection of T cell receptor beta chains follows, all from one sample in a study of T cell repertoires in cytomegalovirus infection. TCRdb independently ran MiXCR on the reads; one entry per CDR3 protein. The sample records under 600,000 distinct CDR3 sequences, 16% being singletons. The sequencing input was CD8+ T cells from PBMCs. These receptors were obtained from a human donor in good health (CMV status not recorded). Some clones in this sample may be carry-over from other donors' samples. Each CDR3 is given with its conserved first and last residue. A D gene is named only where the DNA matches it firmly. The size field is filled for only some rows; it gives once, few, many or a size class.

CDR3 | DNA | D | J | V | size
CATRPGQGASGANVLTF | TGTGCCACCAGACCGGGACAGGGGGCCTCCGGGGCCAACGTCCTGACTTTC | TRBD1 | TRBJ2-6 | TRBV27 | many
CSARDGGTLDSDTEAFF | TGCAGTGCTAGAGATGGGGGGACACTCGACTCCGACACTGAAGCTTTCTTT | . | TRBJ1-1 | TRBV20-1 | .
CASTLSGALIKGTEAFF | TGTGCCAGCACCCTCTCGGGGGCTTTAATTAAGGGCACTGAAGCTTTCTTT | . | TRBJ1-1 | TRBV7-9 | many
CASSLGRGWQKLFF | TGTGCCAGCAGTCTGGGACGAGGGTGGCAAAAACTGTTTTTT | . | TRBJ1-4 | TRBV25-1 | .
CASSYYGTSGGPLNNEQFF | TGTGCCAGCAGTTACTACGGGACTAGCGGGGGGCCCTTAAACAATGAGCAGTTCTTC | TRBD2 | TRBJ2-1 | TRBV6-6 | once
CASSEAGDRGRELFF | TGTGCCAGCAGTGAAGCTGGGGACAGGGGGCGGGAGCTGTTTTTT | TRBD1 | TRBJ2-2 | TRBV2 | .
CASLRDRGGYTF | TGTGCCAGCCTGAGAGACCGGGGCGGCTACACCTTC | . | TRBJ1-2 | TRBV7-8 | .
CASSSGSRTGELFF | TGCGCCAGCAGCTCAGGGTCTCGGACCGGGGAGCTGTTTTTT | . | TRBJ2-2 | TRBV5-1 | .
CASRNREGYTF | TGTGCCAGCAGAAACAGGGAAGGCTACACCTTC | . | TRBJ1-2 | TRBV2 | few
CSARGSRSESQETQYF | TGCAGTGCTAGGGGTAGTCGTAGCGAATCTCAAGAGACCCAGTACTTC | . | TRBJ2-5 | TRBV20-1 | .
CASSSVDRDEQYF | TGTGCCAGCAGCTCAGTAGACAGGGACGAGCAGTACTTC | TRBD1 | TRBJ2-7 | TRBV7-9 | many
CASSLSTSYEQYF | TGTGCCAGCAGCTTAAGTACTTCCTACGAGCAGTACTTC | . | TRBJ2-7 | TRBV7-8 | many
CSARGGQGERETQYF | TGCAGTGCTAGGGGGGGGCAGGGGGAAAGAGAGACCCAGTACTTC | . | TRBJ2-5 | TRBV20-1 | once
CATSDPVTSGRALDEQFF | TGTGCCACCAGTGACCCCGTAACTAGCGGGAGGGCCCTCGATGAGCAGTTCTTC | TRBD2 | TRBJ2-1 | TRBV24-1 | many
CASSLPGQGDYEQYF | TGTGCCAGCAGCTTACCGGGACAGGGGGACTACGAGCAGTACTTC | TRBD1 | TRBJ2-7 | TRBV7-8 | many
CASSLLATPNTEAFF | TGTGCCAGCAGTTTATTGGCCACTCCGAACACTGAAGCTTTCTTT | . | TRBJ1-1 | TRBV27 | few
CASSRGVPYSSGANVLTF | TGTGCCAGCAGCCGCGGTGTTCCCTATAGCTCTGGGGCCAACGTCCTGACTTTC | . | TRBJ2-6 | TRBV14 | .
CASSWETPPIF | TGTGCCAGCAGTTGGGAAACTCCGCCAATCTTC | . | TRBJ2-1 | TRBV28 | many
CATSTWTSGRPEETQYF | TGTGCCACCAGCACCTGGACTAGCGGACGCCCAGAAGAGACCCAGTACTTC | TRBD2 | TRBJ2-5 | TRBV15 | few
CAIRGGADPYNEQFF | TGTGCCATCAGGGGAGGGGCTGACCCCTACAATGAGCAGTTCTTC | TRBD2 | TRBJ2-1 | TRBV10-3 | few
CASSMGKTGNTIYF | TGTGCCAGCAGCATGGGGAAAACTGGAAACACCATATATTTT | . | TRBJ1-3 | TRBV7-2 | many
CARLGRPNYGYTF | TGTGCCCGCCTCGGACGTCCTAACTATGGCTACACCTTC | . | TRBJ1-2 | TRBV2 | few
CASSRGKSQAFF | TGTGCCAGTAGTAGGGGAAAATCTCAAGCTTTCTTT | . | TRBJ1-1 | TRBV19 | few
CASSYGEGGSSGNTIYF | TGTGCCAGCAGTTACGGGGAGGGGGGAAGCTCTGGAAACACCATATATTTT | . | TRBJ1-3 | TRBV6-6 | many
CASTPRRVDYGYTF | TGTGCCAGCACCCCCCGCAGGGTCGACTATGGCTACACCTTC | . | TRBJ1-2 | TRBV5-6 | .
CASSHPGHPLVNEQFF | TGCGCCAGCAGTCACCCGGGACACCCCCTAGTGAATGAGCAGTTCTTC | . | TRBJ2-1 | TRBV23-1 | .
CASSRRVTYNEQFF | TGTGCCAGCAGCCGCAGGGTCACCTACAATGAGCAGTTCTTC | . | TRBJ2-1 | TRBV14 | many
CASSQEADDEQFF | TGTGCCAGCAGCCAAGAGGCTGACGATGAGCAGTTCTTC | . | TRBJ2-1 | TRBV4-2 | many
CASSHGGDEQFF | TGTGCCAGCAGTCACGGTGGCGATGAGCAGTTCTTC | . | TRBJ2-1 | TRBV3-1 | .
CASSSDVSNQPQHF | TGTGCCAGCAGCTCCGACGTTAGCAATCAGCCCCAGCATTTT | . | TRBJ1-5 | TRBV7-9 | many
CASRVSLGPAIEAFF | TGTGCCAGCCGAGTGTCCTTGGGACCGGCCATTGAAGCTTTCTTT | . | TRBJ1-1 | TRBV19 | few
CASSQDPGQGADYGYTF | TGTGCCAGCAGCCAAGATCCCGGACAGGGGGCGGACTATGGCTACACCTTC | TRBD1 | TRBJ1-2 | TRBV4-2 | .
CASSQGRTGTDSGANVLTF | TGCGCCAGCAGTCAGGGAAGGACAGGGACCGACTCTGGGGCCAACGTCCTGACTTTC | TRBD1 | TRBJ2-6 | TRBV23-1 | few
CASSWGEDYGYTF | TGTGCCAGCAGTTGGGGGGAGGACTATGGCTACACCTTC | . | TRBJ1-2 | TRBV25-1 | many
CATLGLAGGPADTQYF | TGTGCCACCCTCGGACTAGCGGGAGGGCCGGCAGATACGCAGTATTTT | TRBD2 | TRBJ2-3 | TRBV5-8 | .
CASSYLTGTHRNIQYF | TGTGCCAGCAGTTACTTAACAGGGACCCACCGAAACATTCAGTACTTC | . | TRBJ2-4 | TRBV6-5 | .
CASSLSGQGTSNQPQHF | TGTGCCAGCAGCTTATCAGGACAGGGAACCAGCAATCAGCCCCAGCATTTT | TRBD1 | TRBJ1-5 | TRBV7-4 | many
CASSQGGVSTDTQYF | TGCGCCAGCAGCCAAGGAGGGGTTAGCACAGATACGCAGTATTTT | . | TRBJ2-3 | TRBV4-1 | many
CASSLVSNHEQYF | TGTGCCAGCAGCTTAGTTAGCAATCACGAGCAGTACTTC | . | TRBJ2-7 | TRBV7-6 | many
CASREGRTQYF | TGTGCCAGCCGGGAGGGCCGGACGCAGTATTTT | TRBD2 | TRBJ2-3 | TRBV7-9 | many
CASSARTGGVYEQYF | TGTGCCAGCAGCGCCCGGACAGGGGGTGTTTACGAGCAGTACTTC | TRBD1 | TRBJ2-7 | TRBV9 | .
CASSFISPVDLNYNEQFF | TGTGCCAGCAGTTTTATCTCTCCAGTCGACCTCAATTACAATGAGCAGTTCTTC | . | TRBJ2-1 | TRBV27 | many
CASRSLVGPGKRTDTQYF | TGTGCCAGCAGATCTTTGGTCGGACCTGGAAAGCGGACAGATACGCAGTATTTT | . | TRBJ2-3 | TRBV5-6 | few
CASSLLAVSYNEQFF | TGTGCCAGCAGCTTGCTAGCGGTCTCCTACAATGAGCAGTTCTTC | TRBD2 | TRBJ2-1 | TRBV11-1 | many